These 10 T cell receptor beta chains came from one sample sequenced in a study of blood T cells in healthy people across ages. Then a second PCR, running about 7 to 11 cycles, was carried out with a sample-barcoded 5' primer and a J-beta primer mix. TCRdb reanalysed the 5' RACE reads using MiXCR and keeps one entry per CDR3 protein. The table shows around 990,000 distinct CDR3 sequences, with about 25% occurring only once. The same sample was also studied in work on T cells of mothers and their children.

Sequenced sample: blood. Every receptor here comes from a girl aged 2-10 years in good health.

In its sample, this clonotype was seen a few times. The chain employs TRBV19 and TRBJ1-3; D is unresolved. CDR3 length: 15 amino acids. Germline assignment: CDR1 LNHDA and CDR2 SQIVND (reference sequence). The V gene lost 4 bases and the J gene lost 0 bases, with 10 bases spanning the gap. The CDR3 here is CASSSQSSSGNTIYF. DNA for the CDR3: TGTGCCAGTAGTAGCCAGAGCAGCTCTGGAAACACCATATATTTT.

The chain has TRBV18 and TRBJ2-3; D gene uncertain. Germline lookup yields CDR1 KGHSH and CDR2 LQKENI. The CDR3 is made up of 15 amino acids. V was trimmed by 3 bases and J by 2 bases, leaving 12 bases between them. As DNA, the CDR3 is TGTGCCAGCTCACCTCAAGGGCCCACCACAGATACGCAGTATTTT. This gives the protein CASSPQGPTTDTQYF.

On this clonotype itself: At one end, the junction sequence differs from germline, possibly due to a read error. The genes are TRBV29-1 and TRBJ2-5; no reliable D call. This CDR3 spans 15 amino acids. Germline V lookup: CDR1 SQVTM, CDR2 ANQGSEA. The CDR3 loop reads CSVEVNPMQMETRYF. Here the CDR3 DNA reads TGCAGCGTTGAAGTTAACCCAATGCAGATGGAGACCCGGTACTTC.

This clonotype turned up a few times. The chain uses TRBV2 and TRBJ1-2, with unresolved D. The CDR3 is 12 residues long. V was clipped by 7 bases and J by 4 bases, with 10 bases between them. Germline V gives CDR1 SNHLY, CDR2 FYNNEI. CDR3 sequence reads: CASTETLYGYTF. CDR3 coding DNA: TGTGCCAGCACCGAGACACTCTATGGCTACACCTTC.

This clonotype was seen a single time. At one end the junction does not follow the germline gene, possibly because of a read error. This chain connects TRBV20-1 to TRBJ2-1, with 9 bases identical to TRBD1. Per the germline V gene, CDR1 is DFQATT and CDR2 is SNEGSKA (reference sequence). The CDR3 sequence is 17 residues long. DNA for the CDR3: TGCAGTGCTAACCGGGACAGGGTGCTGTACGGGAGTCGAGAGCCGTTCTTC. Its protein product is CSANRDRVLYGSREPFF.

This clonotype was recorded a few times. The CDR3 does not close with the conserved phenylalanine or tryptophan, likely indicating a read error. The DNA is omitted, as the CDR3 cannot be located on it reliably, and the CDR3 follows TCRdb's listing. The chain has TRBV15 and TRBJ1-2; the table gives TRBD1 as D, unverified against the DNA. The germline V gene has CDR1 LNHNV and CDR2 YYDKDF (reference sequence). The length of the CDR3 is 11 amino acids, counting both ends. The CDR3 sequence: CATSRDRRSEL.

This chain links TRBV12-3 or TRBV12-4 with TRBJ2-3; D not resolved. The CDR3 runs 13 residues. Trimming cost V 9 bases and J 3 bases, with 13 bases left between them. The CDR3 spells CASSTPLTDTQYF. The DNA for the CDR3 is TGTGCCAGTAGCACCCCCTTAACAGATACGCAGTATTTT.

The V gene is TRBV18, the J gene TRBJ1-1; maybe TRBD1 (5 bases). The CDR3 spans 13 residues. Germline CDR1 KGHSH, CDR2 LQKENI. V was cut by 2 bases and J by 3 bases, with 7 bases left in between. CDR3 amino acids: CASSPEGHTEAFF. The CDR3 coding sequence is TGTGCCAGCTCACCAGAGGGGCACACTGAAGCTTTCTTT.

The rearrangement uses TRBV11-2 and TRBJ1-4, with D possibly TRBD1 on 6 matching bases. Germline V gene data show CDR1 as SGHAT and CDR2 as FQNNGV. V was clipped by 5 bases and J by 8 bases, with 18 bases between them. This CDR3 has 15 amino acids. The CDR3 sequence is CASSQDSMGREKLFF. CDR3 coding DNA: TGTGCCAGCAGCCAGGACAGTATGGGAAGAGAAAAACTGTTTTTT.

The chain carries TRBV7-3 and TRBJ2-7; 10 bases are a match to TRBD2. The J call may be mistaken, given a closer DNA end match to TRBJ2-1. The CDR3 length is 16 residues. Germline CDR1 SGHTA, CDR2 FQGTGA. DNA for the CDR3: TGTGCCAGCAGCTTGATCCTAGCGGGAGCGACTAATGAGCAGTTCTTC. It specifies CASSLILAGATNEQFF.